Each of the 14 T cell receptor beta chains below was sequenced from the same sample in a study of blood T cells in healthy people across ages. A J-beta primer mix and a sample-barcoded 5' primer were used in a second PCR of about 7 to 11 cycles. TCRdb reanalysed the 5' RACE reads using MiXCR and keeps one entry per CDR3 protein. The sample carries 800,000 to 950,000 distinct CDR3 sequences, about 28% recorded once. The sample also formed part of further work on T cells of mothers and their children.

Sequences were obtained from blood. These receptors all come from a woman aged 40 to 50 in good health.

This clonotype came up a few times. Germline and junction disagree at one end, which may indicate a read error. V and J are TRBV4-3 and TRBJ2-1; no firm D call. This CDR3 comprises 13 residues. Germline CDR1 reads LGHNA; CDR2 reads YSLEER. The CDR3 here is CTSSQEASNEQFF. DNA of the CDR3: TGCACCAGCAGCCAAGAGGCGAGCAATGAGCAGTTCTTC.

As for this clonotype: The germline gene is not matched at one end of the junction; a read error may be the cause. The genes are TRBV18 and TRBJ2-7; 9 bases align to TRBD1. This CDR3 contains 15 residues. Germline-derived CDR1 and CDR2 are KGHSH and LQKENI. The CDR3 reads CASILTGTGSSEQYF. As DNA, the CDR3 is TGTGCCAGCATCCTAACTGGGACAGGGTCCTCCGAGCAGTACTTC.

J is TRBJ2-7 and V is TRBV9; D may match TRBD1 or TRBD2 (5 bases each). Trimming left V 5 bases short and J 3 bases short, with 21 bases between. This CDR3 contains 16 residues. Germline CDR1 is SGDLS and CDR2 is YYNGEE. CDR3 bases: TGTGCCAGCAGTGTGGGTTCCGGGACGTACGGCTACGAGCAGTACTTC. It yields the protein CASSVGSGTYGYEQYF.

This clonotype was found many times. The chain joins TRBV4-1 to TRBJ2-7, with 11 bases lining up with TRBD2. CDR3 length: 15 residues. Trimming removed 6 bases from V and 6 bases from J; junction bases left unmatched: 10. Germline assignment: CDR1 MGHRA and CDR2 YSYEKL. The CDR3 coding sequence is TGCGCCAGCAGACAGGGACTAGCGGTCGGGGGCGAGCAGTACTTC. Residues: CASRQGLAVGGEQYF.

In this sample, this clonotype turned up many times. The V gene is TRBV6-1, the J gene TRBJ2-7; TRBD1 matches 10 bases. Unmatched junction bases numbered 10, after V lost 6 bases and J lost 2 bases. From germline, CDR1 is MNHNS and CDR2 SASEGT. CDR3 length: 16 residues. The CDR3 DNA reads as TGTGCCAGCAGGGGCGGTTCCGGGACAGGGGCCTACGAGCAGTACTTC. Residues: CASRGGSGTGAYEQYF.

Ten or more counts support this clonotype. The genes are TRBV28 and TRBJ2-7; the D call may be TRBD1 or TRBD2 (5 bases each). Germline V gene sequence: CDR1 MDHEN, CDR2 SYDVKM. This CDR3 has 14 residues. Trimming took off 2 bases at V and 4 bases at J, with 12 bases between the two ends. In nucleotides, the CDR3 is TGTGCCAGCAGTTTAGAGGGGCGAATTTACGAGCAGTACTTC. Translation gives CASSLEGRIYEQYF.

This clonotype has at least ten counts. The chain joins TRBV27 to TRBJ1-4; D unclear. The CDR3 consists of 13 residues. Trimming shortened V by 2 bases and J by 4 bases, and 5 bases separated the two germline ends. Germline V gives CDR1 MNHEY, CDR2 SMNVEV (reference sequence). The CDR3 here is CASSLGVNEKLFF. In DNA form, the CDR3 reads TGTGCCAGCAGTTTAGGGGTTAATGAAAAACTGTTTTTT.

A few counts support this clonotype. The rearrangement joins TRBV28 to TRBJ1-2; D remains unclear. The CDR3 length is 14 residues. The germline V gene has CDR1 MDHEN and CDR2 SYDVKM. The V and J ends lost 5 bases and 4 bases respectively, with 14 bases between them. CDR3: CASSPGTAGYGYTF. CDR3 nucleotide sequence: TGTGCCAGCAGTCCCGGAACAGCAGGCTATGGCTACACCTTC.

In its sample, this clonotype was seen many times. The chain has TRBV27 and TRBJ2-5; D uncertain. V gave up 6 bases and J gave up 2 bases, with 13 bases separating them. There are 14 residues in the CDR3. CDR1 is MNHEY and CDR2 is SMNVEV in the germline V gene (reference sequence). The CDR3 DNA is TGTGCCAGCAGCCCACACAACCTTCAAGAGACCCAGTACTTC. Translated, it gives CASSPHNLQETQYF.

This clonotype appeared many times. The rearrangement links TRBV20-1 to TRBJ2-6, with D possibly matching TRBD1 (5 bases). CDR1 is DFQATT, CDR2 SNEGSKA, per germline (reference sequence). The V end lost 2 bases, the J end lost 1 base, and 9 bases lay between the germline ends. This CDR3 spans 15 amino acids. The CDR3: CSARPPGSGANVLTF. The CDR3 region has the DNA TGCAGTGCTAGACCACCAGGGTCTGGGGCCAACGTCCTGACTTTC.

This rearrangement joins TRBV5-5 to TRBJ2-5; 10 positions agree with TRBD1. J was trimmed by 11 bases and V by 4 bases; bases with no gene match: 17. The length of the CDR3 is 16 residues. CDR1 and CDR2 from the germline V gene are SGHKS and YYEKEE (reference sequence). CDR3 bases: TGTGCCAGCAGCCAGGGACAGGGGACGTTGGGGAATGAGCAGTACTTC. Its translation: CASSQGQGTLGNEQYF.

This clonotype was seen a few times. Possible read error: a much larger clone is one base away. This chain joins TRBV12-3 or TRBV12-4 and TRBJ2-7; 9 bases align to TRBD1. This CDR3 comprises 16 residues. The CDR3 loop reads CVSIPGRTGVSYEQYF. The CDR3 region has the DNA TGTGTCAGCATCCCAGGACGGACAGGGGTTTCCTACGAGCAGTACTTC.

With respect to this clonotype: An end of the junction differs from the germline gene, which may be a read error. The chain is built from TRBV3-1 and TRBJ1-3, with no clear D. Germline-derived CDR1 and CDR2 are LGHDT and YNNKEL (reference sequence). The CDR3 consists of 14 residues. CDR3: CAGSQDLSENTIYF. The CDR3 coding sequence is TGTGCCGGCAGCCAAGATCTGAGTGAAAACACCATATATTTT. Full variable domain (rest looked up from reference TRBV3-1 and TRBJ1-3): DTAVSQTPKYLVTQMGNDKSIKCEQNLGHDTMYWYKQDSKKFLKIMFSYNNKELIINETVPNRFSPKSPDKAHLNLHINSLELGDSAVYFCAGSQDLSENTIYFGEGSWLTVV.

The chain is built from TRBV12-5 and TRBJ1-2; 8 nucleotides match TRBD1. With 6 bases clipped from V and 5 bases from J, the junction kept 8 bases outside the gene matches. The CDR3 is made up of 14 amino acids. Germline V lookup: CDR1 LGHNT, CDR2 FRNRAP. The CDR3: CASGVGQGDYGYTF. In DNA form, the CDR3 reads TGTGCTAGTGGAGTTGGACAGGGCGATTATGGCTACACCTTC.